The clone carrying this T cell receptor beta chain was counted once. Here immunoSEQ multiplex PCR was the method, and the copy in TCRdb shows in-frame clones only, minus some. The sample yields about 120,000 clones, approximately 65% seen once. This sample is part of a study of blood T cell repertoires in COVID-19. Background on the study: Acute and convalescent COVID-19 samples came from the United States, Italy and Spain. Sources were T cells, B-cell-depleted T cells, or PBMCs; the material itself was cDNA or gDNA.

The CDR3 consists of 14 residues. V shed 1 base and J shed 5 bases, with 11 bases lying between them. From germline, CDR1 is SEHNR and CDR2 FQNEAQ (reference sequence). The TCR was taken from a woman aged 55-70 years with acute or convalescent COVID-19. The sequenced sample was peripheral blood. The chain uses TRBV7-9 and TRBJ1-1; D unclear. The CDR3 region has the DNA TGTGCCAGCAGCTTAGATTTATCCGGGACTGAAGCTTTCTTT. As protein: CASSLDLSGTEAFF.